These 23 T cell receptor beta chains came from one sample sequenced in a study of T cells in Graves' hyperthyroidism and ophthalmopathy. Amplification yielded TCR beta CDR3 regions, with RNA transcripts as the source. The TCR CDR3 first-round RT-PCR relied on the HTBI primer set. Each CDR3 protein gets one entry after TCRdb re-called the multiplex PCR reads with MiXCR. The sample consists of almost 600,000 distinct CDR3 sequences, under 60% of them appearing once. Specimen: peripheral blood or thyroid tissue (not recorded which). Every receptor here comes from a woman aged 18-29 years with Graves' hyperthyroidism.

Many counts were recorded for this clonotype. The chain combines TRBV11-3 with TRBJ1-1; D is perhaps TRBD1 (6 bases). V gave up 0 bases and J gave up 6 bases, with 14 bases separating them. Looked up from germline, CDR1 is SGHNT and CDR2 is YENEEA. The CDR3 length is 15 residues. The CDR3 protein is CASSLDGRGHPEAFF. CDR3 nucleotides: TGTGCCAGCAGCTTAGACGGGCGGGGGCACCCTGAAGCTTTCTTT.

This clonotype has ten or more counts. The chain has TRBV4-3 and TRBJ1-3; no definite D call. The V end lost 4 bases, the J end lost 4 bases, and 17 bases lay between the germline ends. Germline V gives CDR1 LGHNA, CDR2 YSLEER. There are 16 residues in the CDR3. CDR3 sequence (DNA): TGCGCCAGCAGCCTCGAAGTAGGTTCATTAGGAAACACCATATATTTT. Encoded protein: CASSLEVGSLGNTIYF.

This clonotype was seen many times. CDR3 in amino acids: CSVEDSGDGEKLFF. CDR3 sequence (DNA): TGCAGCGTTGAAGATTCAGGGGATGGCGAAAAACTGTTTTTT. The chain employs TRBV29-1 and TRBJ1-4, with D possibly being TRBD1 (6 bases). The CDR3 runs 14 residues. Between the trimmed V and J ends, which lost 0 bases and 8 bases, there was a span of 13 bases. Germline V lookup: CDR1 SQVTM, CDR2 ANQGSEA. Complete variable domain (other parts from reference TRBV29-1 and TRBJ1-4): SAVISQKPSRDICQRGTSLTIQCQVDSQVTMMFWYRQQPGQSLTLIATANQGSEATYESGFVIDKFPISRPNLTFSTLTVSNMSPEDSSIYLCSVEDSGDGEKLFFGSGTQLSVL.

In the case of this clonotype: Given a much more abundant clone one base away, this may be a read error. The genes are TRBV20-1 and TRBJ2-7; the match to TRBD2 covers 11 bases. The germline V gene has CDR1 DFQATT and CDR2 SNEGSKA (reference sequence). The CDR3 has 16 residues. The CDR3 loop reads CSARALSGTSGYGQYF. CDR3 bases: TGCAGTGCTAGGGCCTTATCCGGGACTAGCGGCTACGGGCAGTACTTC.

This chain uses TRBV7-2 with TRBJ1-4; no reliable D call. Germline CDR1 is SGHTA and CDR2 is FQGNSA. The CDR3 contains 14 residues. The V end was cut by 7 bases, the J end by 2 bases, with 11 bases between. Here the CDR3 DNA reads TGTGCCAGCACCAAGACGGGGACTAATGAAAAACTGTTTTTT. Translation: CASTKTGTNEKLFF.

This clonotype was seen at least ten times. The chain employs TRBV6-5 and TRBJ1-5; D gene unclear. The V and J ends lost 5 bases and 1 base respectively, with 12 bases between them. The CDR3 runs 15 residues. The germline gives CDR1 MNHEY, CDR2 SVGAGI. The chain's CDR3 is CASSARPGSNQPQHF. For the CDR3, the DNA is TGTGCCAGCAGTGCCCGACCGGGGAGCAATCAGCCCCAGCATTTT.

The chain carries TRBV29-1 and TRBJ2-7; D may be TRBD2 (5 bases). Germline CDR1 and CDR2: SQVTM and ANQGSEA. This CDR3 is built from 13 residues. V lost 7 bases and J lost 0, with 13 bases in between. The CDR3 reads CSARDWGSYEQYF. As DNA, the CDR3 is TGCAGCGCCCGGGATTGGGGCTCCTACGAGCAGTACTTC.

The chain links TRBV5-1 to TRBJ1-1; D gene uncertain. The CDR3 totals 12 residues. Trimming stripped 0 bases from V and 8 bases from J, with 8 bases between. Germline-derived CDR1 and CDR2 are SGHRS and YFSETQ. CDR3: CASSLGDMEAFF. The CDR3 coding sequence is TGCGCCAGCAGCTTGGGAGACATGGAAGCTTTCTTT.

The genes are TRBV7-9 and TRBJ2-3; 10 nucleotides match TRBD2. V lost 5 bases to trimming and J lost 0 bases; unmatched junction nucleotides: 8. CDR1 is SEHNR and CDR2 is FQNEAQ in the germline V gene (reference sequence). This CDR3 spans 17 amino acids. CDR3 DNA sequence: TGTGCCAGCAGCCAAAGGTCGACTAGCGGGAGCACAGATACGCAGTATTTT. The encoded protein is CASSQRSTSGSTDTQYF.

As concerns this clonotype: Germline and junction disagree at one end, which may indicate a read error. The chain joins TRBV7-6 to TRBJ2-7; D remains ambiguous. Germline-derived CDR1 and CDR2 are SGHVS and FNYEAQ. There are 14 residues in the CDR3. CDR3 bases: TGCGCCAGCTCCGAGGTTGGGTTTAGCTACGAGCAGTACTTC. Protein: CASSEVGFSYEQYF.

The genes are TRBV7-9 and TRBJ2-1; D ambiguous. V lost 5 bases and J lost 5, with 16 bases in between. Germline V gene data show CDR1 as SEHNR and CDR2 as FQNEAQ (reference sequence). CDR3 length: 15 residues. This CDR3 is CASSPHDPTNNEQFF. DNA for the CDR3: TGTGCCAGCAGCCCTCATGACCCGACGAACAATGAGCAGTTCTTC.

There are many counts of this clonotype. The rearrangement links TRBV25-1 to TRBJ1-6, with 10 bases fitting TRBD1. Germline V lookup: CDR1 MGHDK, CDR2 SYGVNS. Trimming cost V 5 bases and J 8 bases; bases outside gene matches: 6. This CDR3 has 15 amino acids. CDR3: CASSLGDRGDSPLHF. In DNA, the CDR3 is TGTGCCAGCAGTTTGGGGGACAGGGGTGATTCACCCCTCCACTTT.

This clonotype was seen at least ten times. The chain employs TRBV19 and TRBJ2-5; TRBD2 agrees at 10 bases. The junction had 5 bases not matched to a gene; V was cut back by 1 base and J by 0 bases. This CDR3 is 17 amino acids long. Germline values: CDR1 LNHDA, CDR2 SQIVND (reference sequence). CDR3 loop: CASSIGVTSGNQETQYF. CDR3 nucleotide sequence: TGTGCCAGTAGTATAGGGGTAACTAGCGGGAACCAAGAGACCCAGTACTTC. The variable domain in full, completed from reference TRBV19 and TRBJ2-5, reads DGGITQSPKYLFRKEGQNVTLSCEQNLNHDAMYWYRQDPGQGLRLIYYSQIVNDFQKGDIAEGYSVSREKKESFPLTVTSAQKNPTAFYLCASSIGVTSGNQETQYFGPGTRLLVL.

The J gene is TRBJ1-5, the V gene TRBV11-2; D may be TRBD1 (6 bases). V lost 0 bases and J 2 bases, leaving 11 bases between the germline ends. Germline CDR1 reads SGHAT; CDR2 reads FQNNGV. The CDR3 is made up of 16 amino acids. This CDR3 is CASSLDLTGGNQPQHF. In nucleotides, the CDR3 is TGTGCCAGCAGCTTAGATCTGACAGGAGGCAATCAGCCCCAGCATTTT.

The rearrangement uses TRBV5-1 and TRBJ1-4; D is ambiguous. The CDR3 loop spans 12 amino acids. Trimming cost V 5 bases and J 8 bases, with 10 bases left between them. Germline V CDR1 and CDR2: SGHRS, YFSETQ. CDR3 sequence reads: CASRPGREKLFF. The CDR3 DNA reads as TGCGCCAGCAGGCCCGGAAGGGAAAAACTGTTTTTT.

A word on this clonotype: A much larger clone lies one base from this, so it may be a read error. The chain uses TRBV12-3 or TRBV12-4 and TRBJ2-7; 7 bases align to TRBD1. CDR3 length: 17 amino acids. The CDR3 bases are TGTGCCGGCAGAGGTACATGGACAGGCACTAACTCCTACGAGCAGTACTTC. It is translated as CAGRGTWTGTNSYEQYF.

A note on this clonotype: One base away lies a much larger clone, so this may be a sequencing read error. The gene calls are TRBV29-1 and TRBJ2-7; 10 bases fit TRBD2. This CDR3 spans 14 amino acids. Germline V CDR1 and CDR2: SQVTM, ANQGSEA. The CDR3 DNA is TGCAGTGCTATTAGTAGCGGGAGGCTTTACGAGCGGTACTTC. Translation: CSAISSGRLYERYF.

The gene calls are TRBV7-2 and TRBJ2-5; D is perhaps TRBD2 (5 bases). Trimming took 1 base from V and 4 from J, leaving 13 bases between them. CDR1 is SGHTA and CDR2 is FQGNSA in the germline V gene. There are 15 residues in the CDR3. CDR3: CASSLESGSSETQYF. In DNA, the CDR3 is TGTGCCAGCAGCTTAGAATCGGGGAGCTCAGAGACCCAGTACTTC.

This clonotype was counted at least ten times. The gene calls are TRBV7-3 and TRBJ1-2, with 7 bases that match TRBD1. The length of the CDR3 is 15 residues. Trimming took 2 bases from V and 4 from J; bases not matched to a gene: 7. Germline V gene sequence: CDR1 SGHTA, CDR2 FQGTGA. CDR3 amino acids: CASSLAGGSAYGYTF. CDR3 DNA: TGTGCCAGCAGCTTAGCAGGGGGGTCGGCCTATGGCTACACCTTC.

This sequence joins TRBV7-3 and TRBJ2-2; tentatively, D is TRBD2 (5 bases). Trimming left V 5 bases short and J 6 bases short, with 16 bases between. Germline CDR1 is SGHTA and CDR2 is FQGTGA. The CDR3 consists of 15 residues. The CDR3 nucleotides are TGTGCCAGCAGCGTGGCGGGTCGAATGGCCGGGGAGCTGTTTTTT. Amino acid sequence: CASSVAGRMAGELFF.

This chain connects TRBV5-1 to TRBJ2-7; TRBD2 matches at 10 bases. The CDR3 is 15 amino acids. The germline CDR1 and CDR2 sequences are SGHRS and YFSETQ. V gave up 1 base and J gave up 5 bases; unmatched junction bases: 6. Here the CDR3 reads CASSLSSGSSDEQYF. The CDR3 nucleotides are TGCGCCAGCAGCTTGTCTAGCGGGAGCAGCGACGAGCAGTACTTC.

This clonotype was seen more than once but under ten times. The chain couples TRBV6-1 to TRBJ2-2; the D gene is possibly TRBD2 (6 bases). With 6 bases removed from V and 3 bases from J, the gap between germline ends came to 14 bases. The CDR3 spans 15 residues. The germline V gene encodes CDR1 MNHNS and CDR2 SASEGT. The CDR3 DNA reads TGTGCCAGCAGCAAGAAGCGGGTTGACACCGGGGAGCTGTTTTTT. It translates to CASSKKRVDTGELFF.

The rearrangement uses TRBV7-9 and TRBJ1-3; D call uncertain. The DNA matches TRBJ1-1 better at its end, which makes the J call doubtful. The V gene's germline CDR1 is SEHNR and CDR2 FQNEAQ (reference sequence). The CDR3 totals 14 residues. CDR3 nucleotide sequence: TGTGCCAGCAGCACCGAGAGGGCGAACACTGAAGCTTTCTTT. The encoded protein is CASSTERANTEAFF.